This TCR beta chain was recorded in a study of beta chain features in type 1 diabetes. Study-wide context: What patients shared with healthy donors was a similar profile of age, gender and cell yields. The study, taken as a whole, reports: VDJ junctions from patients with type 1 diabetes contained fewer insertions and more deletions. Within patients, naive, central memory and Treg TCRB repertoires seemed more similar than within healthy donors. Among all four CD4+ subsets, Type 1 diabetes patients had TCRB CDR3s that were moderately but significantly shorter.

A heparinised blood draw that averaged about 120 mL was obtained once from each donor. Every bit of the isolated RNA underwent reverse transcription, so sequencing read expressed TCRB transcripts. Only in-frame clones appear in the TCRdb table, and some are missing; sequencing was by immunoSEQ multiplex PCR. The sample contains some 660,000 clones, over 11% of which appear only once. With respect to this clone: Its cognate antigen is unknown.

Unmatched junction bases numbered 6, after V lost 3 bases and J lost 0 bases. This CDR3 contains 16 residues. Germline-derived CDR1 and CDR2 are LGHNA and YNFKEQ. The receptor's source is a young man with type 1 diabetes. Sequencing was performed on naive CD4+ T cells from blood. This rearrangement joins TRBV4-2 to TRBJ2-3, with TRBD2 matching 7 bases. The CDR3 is CASSQKSGISTDTQYF. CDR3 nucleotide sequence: TGTGCCAGCAGCCAGAAAAGCGGGATCAGCACAGATACGCAGTATTTT.